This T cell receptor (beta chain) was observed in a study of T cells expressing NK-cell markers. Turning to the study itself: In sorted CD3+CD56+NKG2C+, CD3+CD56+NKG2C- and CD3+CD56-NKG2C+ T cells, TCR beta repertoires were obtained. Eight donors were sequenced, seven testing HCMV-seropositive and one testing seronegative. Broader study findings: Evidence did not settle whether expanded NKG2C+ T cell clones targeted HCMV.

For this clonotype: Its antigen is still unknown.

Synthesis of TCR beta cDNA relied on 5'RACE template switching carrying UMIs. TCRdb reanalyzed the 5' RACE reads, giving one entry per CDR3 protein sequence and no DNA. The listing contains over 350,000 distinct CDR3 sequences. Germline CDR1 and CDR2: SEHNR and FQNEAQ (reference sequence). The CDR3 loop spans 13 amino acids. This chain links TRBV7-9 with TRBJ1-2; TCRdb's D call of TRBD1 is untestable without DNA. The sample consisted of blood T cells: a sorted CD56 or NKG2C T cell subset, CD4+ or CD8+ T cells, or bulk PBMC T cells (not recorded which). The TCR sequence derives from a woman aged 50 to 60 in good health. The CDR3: CASSSQGLSGYTF.